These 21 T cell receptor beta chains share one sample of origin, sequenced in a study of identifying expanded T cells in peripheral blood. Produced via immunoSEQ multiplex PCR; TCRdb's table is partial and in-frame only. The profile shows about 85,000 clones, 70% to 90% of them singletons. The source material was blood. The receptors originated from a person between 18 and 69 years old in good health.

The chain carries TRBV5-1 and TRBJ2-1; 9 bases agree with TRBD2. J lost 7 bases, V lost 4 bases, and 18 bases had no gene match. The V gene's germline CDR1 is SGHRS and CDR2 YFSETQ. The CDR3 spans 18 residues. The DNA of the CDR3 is TGCGCCAGCAGCATTTGGTCCACGGGACTAGCAGGGTCTAATGAGCAGTTCTTC. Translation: CASSIWSTGLAGSNEQFF.

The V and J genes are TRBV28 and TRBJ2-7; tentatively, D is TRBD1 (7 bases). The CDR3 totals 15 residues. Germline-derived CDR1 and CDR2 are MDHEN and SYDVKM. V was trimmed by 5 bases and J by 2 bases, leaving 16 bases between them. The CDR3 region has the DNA TGTGCCAGCAGTGGGGGGCCTGGACAGGCCTACGAGCAGTACTTC. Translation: CASSGGPGQAYEQYF.

CDR3 amino acids: CASSFGQGATDTQYF. The CDR3, as DNA: TGTGCCAGCAGCTTCGGACAGGGGGCAACAGATACGCAGTATTTT. The V call is TRBV9, the J call TRBJ2-3, with TRBD1 matching 11 bases. Germline CDR1 and CDR2: SGDLS and YYNGEE. The CDR3 is 15 residues long. Trimming at V came to 4 bases and at J to 3 bases, leaving 4 bases not matched to a gene.

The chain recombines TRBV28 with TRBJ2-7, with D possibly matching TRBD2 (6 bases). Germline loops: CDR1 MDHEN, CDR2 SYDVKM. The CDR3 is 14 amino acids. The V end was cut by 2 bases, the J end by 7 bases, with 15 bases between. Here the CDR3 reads CASSLTGTPPEQYF. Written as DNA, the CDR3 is TGTGCCAGCAGTTTAACCGGGACTCCGCCTGAGCAGTACTTC.

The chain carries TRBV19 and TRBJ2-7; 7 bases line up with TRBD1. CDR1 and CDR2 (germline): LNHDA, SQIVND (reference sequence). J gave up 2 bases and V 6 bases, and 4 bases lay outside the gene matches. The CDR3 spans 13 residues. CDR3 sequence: CASSRQGAYEQYF. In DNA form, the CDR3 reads TGTGCCAGTAGCCGACAGGGTGCCTACGAGCAGTACTTC.

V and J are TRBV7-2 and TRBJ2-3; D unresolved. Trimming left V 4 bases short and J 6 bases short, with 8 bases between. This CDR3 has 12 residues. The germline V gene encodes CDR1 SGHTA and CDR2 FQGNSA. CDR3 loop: CASSSPRDTQYF. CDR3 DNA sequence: TGTGCCAGCAGCTCCCCACGGGATACGCAGTATTTT.

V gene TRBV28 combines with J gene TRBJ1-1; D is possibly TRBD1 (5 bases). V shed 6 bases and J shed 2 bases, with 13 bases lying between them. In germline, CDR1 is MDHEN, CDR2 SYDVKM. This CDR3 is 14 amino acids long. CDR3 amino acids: CASRGARGNTEAFF. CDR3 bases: TGTGCCAGCAGAGGGGCCAGAGGTAACACTGAAGCTTTCTTT.

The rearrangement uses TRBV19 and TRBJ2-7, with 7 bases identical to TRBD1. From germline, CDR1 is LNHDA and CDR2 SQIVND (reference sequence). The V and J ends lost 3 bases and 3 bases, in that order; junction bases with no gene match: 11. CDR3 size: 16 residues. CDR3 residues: CASSMGWDSAHYEQYF. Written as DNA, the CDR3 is TGTGCCAGTAGTATGGGGTGGGACAGCGCCCACTACGAGCAGTACTTC.

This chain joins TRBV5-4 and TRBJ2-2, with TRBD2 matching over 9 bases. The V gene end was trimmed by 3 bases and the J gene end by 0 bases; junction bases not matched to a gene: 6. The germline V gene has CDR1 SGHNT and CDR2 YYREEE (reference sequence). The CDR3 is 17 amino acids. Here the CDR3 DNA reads TGTGCCAGCAGCTCCTATAGGACTAGCGCGAACACCGGGGAGCTGTTTTTT. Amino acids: CASSSYRTSANTGELFF.

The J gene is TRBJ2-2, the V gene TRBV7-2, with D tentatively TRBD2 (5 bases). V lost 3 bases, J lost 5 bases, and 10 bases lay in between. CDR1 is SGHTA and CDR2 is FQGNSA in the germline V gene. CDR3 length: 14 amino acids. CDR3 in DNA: TGTGCCAGCAGCTTCCGGGGTTCGACCGGGGAGCTGTTTTTT. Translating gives CASSFRGSTGELFF.

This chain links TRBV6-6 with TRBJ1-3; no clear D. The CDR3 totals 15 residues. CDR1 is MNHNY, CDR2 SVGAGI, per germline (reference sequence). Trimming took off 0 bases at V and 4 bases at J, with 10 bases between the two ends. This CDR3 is CASSYSPGGGNTIYF. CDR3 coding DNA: TGTGCCAGCAGTTACTCACCCGGCGGAGGAAACACCATATATTTT.

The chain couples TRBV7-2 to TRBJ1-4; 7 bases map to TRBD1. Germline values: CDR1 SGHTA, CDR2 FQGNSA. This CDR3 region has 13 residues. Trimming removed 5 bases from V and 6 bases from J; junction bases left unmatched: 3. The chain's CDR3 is CASSPDRDEKLFF. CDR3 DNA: TGTGCCAGCAGCCCTGACAGGGATGAAAAACTGTTTTTT.

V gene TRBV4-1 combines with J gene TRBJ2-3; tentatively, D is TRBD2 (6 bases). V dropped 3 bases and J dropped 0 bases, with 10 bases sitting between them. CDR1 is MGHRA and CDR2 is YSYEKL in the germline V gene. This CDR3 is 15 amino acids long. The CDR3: CASSQGGLSTDTQYF. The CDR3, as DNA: TGCGCCAGCAGCCAGGGGGGACTGAGCACAGATACGCAGTATTTT.

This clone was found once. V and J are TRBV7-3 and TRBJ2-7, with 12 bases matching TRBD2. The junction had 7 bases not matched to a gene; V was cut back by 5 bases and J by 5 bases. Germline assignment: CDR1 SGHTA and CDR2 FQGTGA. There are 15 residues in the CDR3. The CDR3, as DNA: TGTGCCAGCAGCGCTAGCGGGAGGGCCTTGGACGAGCAGTACTTC. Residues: CASSASGRALDEQYF.

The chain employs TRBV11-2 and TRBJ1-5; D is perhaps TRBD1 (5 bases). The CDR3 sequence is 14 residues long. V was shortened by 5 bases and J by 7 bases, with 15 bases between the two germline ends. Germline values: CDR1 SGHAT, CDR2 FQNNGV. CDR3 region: CASSPGTPLQPQHF. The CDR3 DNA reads TGTGCCAGCAGCCCCGGGACCCCCCTACAGCCCCAGCATTTT. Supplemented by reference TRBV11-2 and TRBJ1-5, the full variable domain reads EAGVAQSPRYKIIEKRQSVAFWCNPISGHATLYWYQQILGQGPKLLIQFQNNGVVDDSQLPKDRFSAERLKGVDSTLKIQPAKLEDSAVYLCASSPGTPLQPQHFGDGTRLSIL.

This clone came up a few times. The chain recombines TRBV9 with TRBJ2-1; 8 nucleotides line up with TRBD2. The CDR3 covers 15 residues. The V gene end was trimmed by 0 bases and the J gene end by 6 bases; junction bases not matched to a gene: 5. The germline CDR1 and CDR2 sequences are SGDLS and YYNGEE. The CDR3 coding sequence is TGTGCCAGCAGCGTAGGGAGTAGCGGGATCAATGAGCAGTTCTTC. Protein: CASSVGSSGINEQFF. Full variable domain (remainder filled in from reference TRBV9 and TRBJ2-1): DSGVTQTPKHLITATGQRVTLRCSPRSGDLSVYWYQQSLDQGLQFLIQYYNGEERAKGNILERFSAQQFPDLHSELNLSSLELGDSALYFCASSVGSSGINEQFFGPGTRLTVL.

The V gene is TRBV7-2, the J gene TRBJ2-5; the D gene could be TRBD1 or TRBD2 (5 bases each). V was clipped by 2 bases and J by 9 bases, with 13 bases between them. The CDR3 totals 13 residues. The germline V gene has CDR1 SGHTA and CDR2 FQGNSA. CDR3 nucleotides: TGTGCCAGCAGCTTACAGCGGTGGGGGTCCCAGTACTTC. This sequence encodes CASSLQRWGSQYF.

In nucleotides, the CDR3 is TGCGCCAGCAGCCAAGGGAGGGACCGGCCCTACGAGCAGTACTTC. It yields the protein CASSQGRDRPYEQYF. The gene calls are TRBV4-1 and TRBJ2-7, with D tentatively TRBD2 (6 bases). CDR1 is MGHRA, CDR2 YSYEKL, per germline. The CDR3 is made up of 15 amino acids. The V and J ends lost 1 base and 2 bases respectively, with 12 bases between them.

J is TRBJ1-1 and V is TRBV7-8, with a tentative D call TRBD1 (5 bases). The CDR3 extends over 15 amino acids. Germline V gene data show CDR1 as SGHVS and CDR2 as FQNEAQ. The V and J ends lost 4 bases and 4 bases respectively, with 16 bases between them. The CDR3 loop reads CASSSPSGGGTEAFF. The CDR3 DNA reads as TGTGCCAGCAGCTCACCCAGCGGGGGGGGCACTGAAGCTTTCTTT.

CDR3 in DNA: TGTGCCAGCAGTGCGACAGGGGTCAAAGAAAAACTGTTTTTT. It is translated as CASSATGVKEKLFF. The chain carries TRBV25-1 and TRBJ1-4; 8 nucleotides align to TRBD1. CDR3 size: 14 residues. V was pared by 4 bases and J by 8 bases, with 6 bases of the junction left unmatched. Germline V gives CDR1 MGHDK, CDR2 SYGVNS.

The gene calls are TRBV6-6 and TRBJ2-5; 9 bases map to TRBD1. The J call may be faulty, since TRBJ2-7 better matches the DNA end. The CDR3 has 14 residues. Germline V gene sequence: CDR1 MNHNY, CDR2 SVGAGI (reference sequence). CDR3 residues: CASSYGQGTYEQYF. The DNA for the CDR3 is TGTGCCAGCAGTTACGGACAGGGGACCTACGAGCAGTACTTC.